The rows below give T cell receptor beta chains drawn from one sample of a study of T cell repertoires in cytomegalovirus infection. TCRdb called the reads again in MiXCR, with one record for every CDR3 protein. The sample has 740,000 or so distinct CDR3 sequences, less than 40% seen once; the top ten hold around 2.6%. The material sequenced was PBMCs. The receptors come from a human donor in good health (CMV status not recorded). Some clones in this sample may be carry-over from other donors' samples. CDR3s include the opening cysteine and the closing phenylalanine or tryptophan. A D gene is named only where the DNA matches it firmly. A clone size is listed for some rows: how often the clone was seen (once, few, many), or a class if it is expanded.

D: TRBD1
length: 18
V: TRBV6-1
J: TRBJ1-1
size: few
CDR3: CASRSHRGRGQVGTEAFF
DNA: TGTGCCAGCAGATCGCACCGTGGCAGGGGGCAAGTGGGCACTGAAGCTTTCTTT

D: .
length: 13
V: TRBV12-3/TRBV12-4
J: TRBJ2-2
size: .
CDR3: CASSSQGWGELFF
DNA: TGTGCCAGCAGTTCCCAGGGTTGGGGGGAGCTGTTTTTT

D: TRBD1
length: 15
V: TRBV7-2
J: TRBJ1-4
size: .
CDR3: CASSLEGQGDEKLFF
DNA: TGTGCCAGCAGCTTAGAGGGACAGGGTGATGAAAAACTGTTTTTT

D: .
length: 17
V: TRBV12-5
J: TRBJ2-7
size: .
CDR3: CASGLLPSSQGSYEQYF
DNA: TGTGCTAGTGGTTTGTTGCCAAGCTCGCAGGGGTCCTACGAGCAGTACTTC

D: TRBD1
length: 16
V: TRBV20-1
J: TRBJ2-7
size: .
CDR3: CSARDFSQGRSYEQYF
DNA: TGCAGTGCTAGAGATTTCTCACAGGGGCGATCCTACGAGCAGTACTTC

D: TRBD2
length: 16
V: TRBV7-2
J: TRBJ2-1
size: many
CDR3: CASSSPTSGAYNEQFF
DNA: TGTGCCAGCAGCTCCCCAACTAGCGGGGCCTACAATGAGCAGTTCTTC

D: TRBD2
length: 18
V: TRBV20-1
J: TRBJ2-3
size: .
CDR3: CSASGLAGGRAGTDTQYF
DNA: TGCAGTGCCTCGGGACTAGCGGGGGGGCGGGCGGGCACAGATACGCAGTATTTT

D: .
length: 15
V: TRBV20-1
J: TRBJ2-5
size: .
CDR3: CSARQKSVGQETQYF
DNA: TGCAGTGCGAGACAGAAATCGGTAGGCCAAGAGACCCAGTACTTC

D: .
length: 12
V: TRBV24-1
J: TRBJ1-5
size: .
CDR3: CATSDLDRPQHF
DNA: TGTGCCACCAGTGATCTAGACAGGCCCCAGCATTTT

D: .
length: 16
V: TRBV4-1
J: TRBJ1-6
size: .
CDR3: CASSQGASSYNSPLHF
DNA: TGCGCCAGCAGCCAAGGGGCGAGCTCCTATAATTCACCCCTCCACTTT

D: TRBD2
length: 16
V: TRBV7-2
J: TRBJ2-2
size: many
CDR3: CASSLIAGGRAGELFF
DNA: TGTGCCAGCAGCTTAATAGCGGGAGGGAGGGCCGGGGAGCTGTTTTTT

D: .
length: 15
V: TRBV11-2
J: TRBJ1-2
size: few
CDR3: CASSSPGGTNYGYTF
DNA: TGTGCCAGCAGCTCCCCCGGGGGAACTAACTATGGCTACACCTTC

D: TRBD1
length: 14
V: TRBV11-2
J: TRBJ1-1
size: few
CDR3: CASSYRGIHPEAFF
DNA: TGTGCCAGCAGCTACAGGGGCATCCACCCTGAAGCTTTCTTT

D: .
length: 15
V: TRBV2
J: TRBJ2-2
size: once
CDR3: CASSQDSSNTGELFF
DNA: TGTGCCAGCAGTCAAGACAGTTCGAACACCGGGGAGCTGTTTTTT

D: TRBD2
length: 15
V: TRBV19
J: TRBJ2-1
size: many
CDR3: CASSVGSGFYNEQFF
DNA: TGTGCCAGTAGTGTCGGTAGCGGGTTTTACAATGAGCAGTTCTTC

D: TRBD1
length: 15
V: TRBV5-4
J: TRBJ2-7
size: .
CDR3: CASRLAGQGSYEQYF
DNA: TGTGCCAGCCGCTTGGCCGGACAGGGGAGCTACGAGCAGTACTTC

D: .
length: 14
V: TRBV5-1
J: TRBJ2-1
size: few
CDR3: CASSYLDGYNEQFF
DNA: TGCGCCAGCAGCTACCTGGACGGCTACAATGAGCAGTTCTTC

D: .
length: 12
V: TRBV10-2
J: TRBJ2-7
size: .
CDR3: CASIEGFHEQYF
DNA: TGCGCCAGCATTGAGGGGTTCCACGAGCAGTACTTC

D: TRBD1
length: 16
V: TRBV28
J: TRBJ1-1
size: many
CDR3: CASSFLGTGRRTEAFF
DNA: TGTGCCAGCAGTTTCTTAGGGACAGGGCGGAGAACTGAAGCTTTCTTT

D: TRBD2
length: 15
V: TRBV2
J: TRBJ2-7
size: .
CDR3: CASSERGGNSYEQYF
DNA: TGTGCCAGCAGTGAGCGGGGGGGGAACTCCTACGAGCAGTACTTC

D: .
length: 15
V: TRBV5-4
J: TRBJ2-5
size: .
CDR3: CASSLDRTNQETQYF
DNA: TGTGCCAGCAGCTTGGACAGGACTAACCAAGAGACCCAGTACTTC

D: .
length: 13
V: TRBV2
J: TRBJ1-1
size: few
CDR3: CASSEARSGEAFF
DNA: TGTGCCAGCAGTGAAGCGCGGTCGGGTGAAGCTTTCTTT

D: TRBD1
length: 18
V: TRBV12-3/TRBV12-4
J: TRBJ1-1
size: few
CDR3: CASSYWGGQGLVNTEAFF
DNA: TGTGCCAGCAGCTACTGGGGAGGACAGGGTCTAGTGAACACTGAAGCTTTCTTT

D: TRBD1
length: 16
V: TRBV27
J: TRBJ1-1
size: .
CDR3: CASLHWGQGVNTEALF
DNA: TGTGCCAGCCTCCATTGGGGACAGGGTGTGAACACTGAAGCTTTATTT

D: .
length: 14
V: TRBV6-5
J: TRBJ2-7
size: few
CDR3: CASSYSTAAGEQYF
DNA: TGTGCCAGCAGTTACTCGACGGCGGCCGGCGAGCAGTACTTC

D: .
length: 14
V: TRBV19
J: TRBJ1-1
size: .
CDR3: CASSLEEMNTEAFF
DNA: TGTGCCAGTAGTTTGGAAGAAATGAACACTGAAGCTTTCTTT

D: .
length: 14
V: TRBV19
J: TRBJ2-2
size: few
CDR3: CASSIGVNTGELFF
DNA: TGTGCCAGTAGTATCGGGGTGAACACCGGGGAGCTGTTTTTT

D: .
length: 15
V: TRBV28
J: TRBJ1-1
size: .
CDR3: CASSTLRGVDTEAFF
DNA: TGTGCCAGCAGTACCCTCCGGGGGGTCGACACTGAAGCTTTCTTT

D: .
length: 15
V: TRBV6-5
J: TRBJ2-7
size: few
CDR3: CASSYVVGTSEEQYF
DNA: TGTGCCAGCAGTTACGTCGTAGGGACATCGGAAGAGCAGTACTTC

D: TRBD1
length: 14
V: TRBV28
J: TRBJ2-4
size: many
CDR3: CASSLPQGVNIQYF
DNA: TGTGCCAGCAGCTTACCACAGGGGGTCAACATTCAGTACTTC

D: TRBD2
length: 14
V: TRBV10-3
J: TRBJ2-7
size: .
CDR3: CAIRAAGTPYEQYF
DNA: TGTGCCATCAGAGCAGCGGGAACCCCCTACGAGCAGTACTTC

D: TRBD1
length: 16
V: TRBV7-9
J: TRBJ2-3
size: .
CDR3: CDSSPTGGYLADTQYF
DNA: TGTGACAGCAGCCCAACAGGGGGCTATCTCGCAGATACGCAGTATTTT

D: .
length: 15
V: TRBV28
J: TRBJ2-2
size: few
CDR3: CASSLEGATAGELFF
DNA: TGTGCCAGCAGTTTGGAGGGGGCAACGGCCGGGGAGCTGTTTTTT

D: .
length: 13
V: TRBV7-2
J: TRBJ1-6
size: many
CDR3: CASSFWGQAPLHF
DNA: TGTGCCAGCAGCTTTTGGGGCCAAGCACCCCTCCACTTT

D: .
length: 18
V: TRBV7-6
J: TRBJ1-4
size: .
CDR3: CASSLNSGAGVLTEKLFF
DNA: TGTGCCAGCAGCTTAAATAGCGGGGCAGGGGTATTGACTGAAAAACTGTTTTTT

D: .
length: 13
V: TRBV10-3
J: TRBJ2-5
size: .
CDR3: CAASPGSQETQYF
DNA: TGTGCCGCCTCTCCCGGATCCCAAGAGACCCAGTACTTC

D: .
length: 11
V: TRBV20-1
J: TRBJ2-7
size: many
CDR3: CSASNSYEQYF
DNA: TGCAGTGCTAGCAACAGTTACGAGCAGTACTTC

D: TRBD1
length: 16
V: TRBV7-2
J: TRBJ1-2
size: many
CDR3: CASNPRGDRGGYGYTF
DNA: TGTGCCAGCAACCCCCGTGGGGACAGGGGCGGCTATGGCTACACCTTC

D: .
length: 16
V: TRBV28
J: TRBJ2-7
size: few
CDR3: CASSLSPGRVSYEQYF
DNA: TGTGCCAGCAGTTTATCCCCGGGACGGGTGAGCTACGAGCAGTACTTC

D: TRBD2
length: 16
V: TRBV28
J: TRBJ2-3
size: .
CDR3: CASRSFTGGPEDTQYF
DNA: TGTGCCAGCAGATCCTTTACGGGAGGGCCTGAAGATACGCAGTATTTT

D: TRBD2
length: 14
V: TRBV6-6
J: TRBJ2-7
size: few
CDR3: CASSFREGFGEQYF
DNA: TGTGCCAGCAGTTTCCGGGAGGGTTTTGGCGAGCAGTACTTC

D: .
length: 15
V: TRBV28
J: TRBJ2-7
size: .
CDR3: CASSPASQGWSVQYF
DNA: TGTGCCAGCAGTCCCGCCTCGCAGGGATGGTCCGTGCAGTACTTC

D: .
length: 12
V: TRBV12-3/TRBV12-4
J: TRBJ1-4
size: few
CDR3: CASSVTGTLSFF
DNA: TGTGCCAGCAGCGTTACCGGGACTTTATCGTTTTTT

D: .
length: 23
V: TRBV7-5
J: TRBJ1-6
size: .
CDR3: CISVPEAPPDTVDSGSYNSPLHF
DNA: .

D: TRBD2
length: 14
V: TRBV7-2
J: TRBJ2-7
size: many
CDR3: CASSRTSGNYEQYF
DNA: TGTGCCAGCAGCCGGACTAGCGGCAACTACGAGCAGTACTTC

D: .
length: 16
V: TRBV5-1
J: TRBJ1-2
size: few
CDR3: CASSQVQGQKYYGYTF
DNA: TGCGCCAGCAGCCAGGTACAAGGACAGAAGTACTATGGCTACACCTTC

D: TRBD2
length: 16
V: TRBV6-6
J: TRBJ2-1
size: .
CDR3: CASSYSPGLADNEQFF
DNA: TGTGCCAGCAGTTACTCTCCGGGACTAGCGGACAATGAGCAGTTCTTC

D: .
length: 15
V: TRBV24-1
J: TRBJ2-5
size: few
CDR3: CATSAATGHQETQYF
DNA: TGTGCCACCAGTGCCGCGACAGGACACCAAGAGACCCAGTACTTC

D: .
length: 13
V: TRBV5-1
J: TRBJ2-7
size: .
CDR3: CASSLGEHYEQYF
DNA: TGCGCCAGCAGCTTGGGGGAACACTACGAGCAGTACTTC

D: .
length: 15
V: TRBV28
J: TRBJ1-5
size: .
CDR3: CASSPDMVGHQPTHF
DNA: TGTGCCAGCAGTCCCGACATGGTCGGACATCAGCCCACGCATTTT

D: TRBD1
length: 19
V: TRBV6-9
J: TRBJ1-5
size: .
CDR3: CASSTARTGAVEEKQPQHF
DNA: TGTGCCAGCAGTACGGCTCGGACAGGGGCTGTTGAAGAGAAGCAGCCCCAGCATTTT

D: .
length: 15
V: TRBV9
J: TRBJ1-6
size: .
CDR3: CASSVADSMRSPLHF
DNA: TGTGCCAGCAGCGTAGCGGACAGTATGCGATCACCCCTCCACTTT

D: .
length: 17
V: TRBV7-6
J: TRBJ2-3
size: many
CDR3: CASSLGRTTAGPDTQYF
DNA: TGTGCCAGCAGCTTAGGCAGGACCACAGCGGGCCCGGATACGCAGTATTTT

D: .
length: 15
V: TRBV7-2
J: TRBJ1-4
size: .
CDR3: CASSSRQPQRAKLFF
DNA: TGTGCCAGCAGCTCGCGACAGCCCCAGAGGGCAAAACTGTTTTTT

D: TRBD2
length: 13
V: TRBV20-1
J: TRBJ2-7
size: .
CDR3: CSVTTSGPYEQYF
DNA: TGCAGTGTCACGACTAGCGGCCCCTACGAGCAGTACTTC

D: TRBD2
length: 15
V: TRBV5-4
J: TRBJ2-7
size: few
CDR3: CASSLLAGGLYEQYF
DNA: TGTGCCAGCAGCTTACTAGCGGGGGGCCTCTACGAGCAGTACTTC

D: .
length: 14
V: TRBV5-1
J: TRBJ2-5
size: .
CDR3: CASSLNPGQETQYF
DNA: TGCGCCAGCAGCCTAAACCCCGGCCAAGAGACCCAGTACTTC